There are a few counts of the clone carrying this TCR beta chain. This record belongs to a study of T-cell reconstitution after alpha-beta-depleted transplantation in children. The J segment lost 4 bases and the V segment lost 0 bases, leaving 2 bases of the junction unmatched. Looked up from germline, CDR1 is SEHNR and CDR2 is FQNEAQ (reference sequence). The CDR3 length is 15 residues. Construction of the TCRbeta library involved unique molecular identifiers. TCRdb analysed the PCR reads with MiXCR anew, one entry per CDR3 protein. The sample includes about 420,000 distinct CDR3 sequences, roughly 10% of them seen just once.

This chain joins TRBV7-9 and TRBJ2-2; 7 nucleotides align to TRBD2. Sequenced here: PBMCs from the stem cell graft donor, sampled from the stem cell graft. The origin of this receptor is a human donor who donated a stem cell graft to a child with acute myeloid leukemia. This chain's CDR3 is CASSLAGGTTGELFF. CDR3 nucleotide sequence: TGTGCCAGCAGCTTAGCGGGAGGGACCACCGGGGAGCTGTTTTTT.